Presented here are 27 T cell receptor beta chains from one specimen sequenced in a study of T cells in Graves' hyperthyroidism and ophthalmopathy. Amplification of TCR beta CDR3 regions used RNA as the template. A set of HTBI primers served as the primers for a first-round RT-PCR of the TCR CDR3. TCRdb ran MiXCR on the multiplex PCR reads and lists one entry per CDR3 protein. The sample holds roughly 330,000 distinct CDR3 sequences, 16% seen once. The sequenced material came from blood. These receptors were collected from a man between 25 and 39 years old with Graves' hyperthyroidism.

This clonotype appeared many times. The genes are TRBV9 and TRBJ2-1; 8 bases match TRBD2. The germline V gene encodes CDR1 SGDLS and CDR2 YYNGEE. The CDR3 has 15 residues. With V trimmed by 4 bases and J by 5 bases, 8 bases remained unmatched. CDR3 DNA: TGTGCCAGCAGCCCGGGACTAGGGATTGACAATGAGCAGTTCTTC. Its protein is CASSPGLGIDNEQFF.

The J gene is TRBJ2-5, the V gene TRBV19; D may be TRBD1 (5 bases). Trimming cost V 3 bases and J 1 base, with 9 bases left between them. This CDR3 is built from 14 residues. Germline V gives CDR1 LNHDA, CDR2 SQIVND (reference sequence). The CDR3 sequence: CASSIDSAQETQYF. The DNA for the CDR3 is TGTGCCAGTAGTATTGACAGTGCCCAAGAGACCCAGTACTTC.

This clonotype was recorded many times. V is TRBV24-1 and J is TRBJ2-1, with D tentatively TRBD2 (6 bases). The CDR3 runs to 14 residues. Trimming removed 7 bases from V and 5 bases from J, with 14 bases in between. CDR1 is KGHDR, CDR2 SFDVKD, per germline. Written as DNA, the CDR3 is TGTGCCACCAGGGAGGGTGGGCAAGACAATGAGCAGTTCTTC. Translating it yields CATREGGQDNEQFF.

The J gene is TRBJ2-3, the V gene TRBV20-1; D gene ambiguous. V was trimmed by 2 bases and J by 4 bases, leaving 13 bases between them. The V gene's germline CDR1 is DFQATT and CDR2 SNEGSKA (reference sequence). This CDR3 region has 14 residues. The CDR3 loop reads CSARHPQVPDTQYF. The CDR3 DNA sequence: TGCAGTGCTAGACACCCCCAGGTCCCAGATACGCAGTATTTT.

This clonotype was counted many times. This chain joins TRBV3-1 and TRBJ1-3; no clear D gene. The V gene lost 3 bases and the J gene lost 0 bases, with 9 bases spanning the gap. From germline, CDR1 is LGHDT and CDR2 YNNKEL (reference sequence). The CDR3 extends over 15 amino acids. CDR3: CASSHGVRSGNTIYF. CDR3 coding DNA: TGTGCCAGCAGCCACGGCGTTCGCTCTGGAAACACCATATATTTT. Filled out from reference TRBV3-1 and TRBJ1-3, the complete variable domain reads DTAVSQTPKYLVTQMGNDKSIKCEQNLGHDTMYWYKQDSKKFLKIMFSYNNKELIINETVPNRFSPKSPDKAHLNLHINSLELGDSAVYFCASSHGVRSGNTIYFGEGSWLTVV.

This clonotype came up many times. The rearrangement links TRBV10-1 to TRBJ2-5, with a possible D match to TRBD1 (5 bases). Germline V gene sequence: CDR1 WNHNN, CDR2 SYGVQD (reference sequence). CDR3 size: 14 residues. Trimming left V 3 bases short and J 4 bases short, with 12 bases between. The CDR3 region is CASSETGFGETQYF. The CDR3 DNA is TGCGCCAGCAGTGAAACAGGTTTCGGAGAGACCCAGTACTTC.

The rearrangement links TRBV5-1 to TRBJ2-7; D gene ambiguous. CDR1 is SGHRS, CDR2 YFSETQ, per germline. V was cut by 0 bases and J by 5 bases, with 6 bases left in between. This CDR3 has 12 residues. The CDR3 sequence: CASSLEAHEQYF. The CDR3 nucleotides are TGCGCCAGCAGCTTGGAGGCACACGAGCAGTACTTC. Full variable domain (rest looked up from reference TRBV5-1 and TRBJ2-7): KAGVTQTPRYLIKTRGQQVTLSCSPISGHRSVSWYQQTPGQGLQFLFEYFSETQRNKGNFPGRFSGRQFSNSRSEMNVSTLELGDSALYLCASSLEAHEQYFGPGTRLTVT.

On this clonotype: Just one base apart from a much larger clone, this may be a read error. The V gene is TRBV11-1, the J gene TRBJ1-4, with 8 bases matching TRBD1. Germline V CDR1 and CDR2: SGHAT, FQDESV (reference sequence). This CDR3 comprises 13 residues. CDR3 bases: TGTGCCAGCAGCTTGGGACAGGATGAAAACCTGTTTTTT. Translated: CASSLGQDENLFF.

In this sample, this clonotype turned up a few times. At one end, the junction sequence differs from germline, possibly due to a read error. This chain connects TRBV30 to TRBJ2-3; D remains unclear. The CDR3 totals 12 residues. CDR1 is GTSNPN and CDR2 is SVGIG in the germline V gene (reference sequence). CDR3 nucleotides: TGTGCCTGGGGTGTAGGGCAAGATACGCAGTATTTT. Translated: CAWGVGQDTQYF.

This clonotype was observed many times. V and J are TRBV7-2 and TRBJ2-7, with D perhaps TRBD2 (6 bases). V lost 5 bases and J lost 4, with 15 bases in between. Germline-derived CDR1 and CDR2 are SGHTA and FQGNSA. The CDR3 contains 14 residues. CDR3 protein: CASSPFAGQYEQYF. In nucleotides, the CDR3 is TGTGCCAGCAGCCCTTTTGCGGGGCAATACGAGCAGTACTTC. Complete variable domain (other parts from reference TRBV7-2 and TRBJ2-7): GAGVSQSPSNKVTEKGKDVELRCDPISGHTALYWYRQSLGQGLEFLIYFQGNSAPDKSGLPSDRFSAERTGGSVSTLTIQRTQQEDSAVYLCASSPFAGQYEQYFGPGTRLTVT.

This clonotype was seen a few times. V and J are TRBV28 and TRBJ1-1; TRBD1 matches at 7 bases. The CDR3 covers 14 residues. Trimming cost V 1 base and J 5 bases; bases outside gene matches: 4. Germline CDR1 reads MDHEN; CDR2 reads SYDVKM. Here the CDR3 reads CASSLSTGKTEAFF. CDR3 sequence (DNA): TGTGCCAGCAGTTTATCGACAGGGAAAACTGAAGCTTTCTTT.

The chain is built from TRBV12-3 or TRBV12-4 and TRBJ2-6, with 7 bases lining up with TRBD1. This CDR3 is 18 amino acids long. V shed 6 bases and J 2 bases; nucleotides not matched to a gene: 13. This chain's CDR3 is CASSPDRARDPGANVLTF. The CDR3 coding sequence is TGTGCCAGCAGCCCCGACAGGGCCCGGGACCCTGGGGCCAACGTCCTGACTTTC.

CDR3 nucleotide sequence: TGCGCCAGCAGCTTACCAGAGAGGACAGGGGGAAACATTCAGTACTTC. Translated: CASSLPERTGGNIQYF. This chain connects TRBV5-1 to TRBJ2-4; TRBD1 matches at 10 bases. The CDR3 is 16 residues long. After removal of 2 bases from V and 6 bases from J, the junction contained 8 bases not matched to a gene. Germline V gives CDR1 SGHRS, CDR2 YFSETQ.

This clonotype came up many times. J is TRBJ2-2 and V is TRBV11-2, with unresolved D. The germline gives CDR1 SGHAT, CDR2 FQNNGV. V was shortened by 0 bases and J by 6 bases, with 8 bases between the two germline ends. The CDR3 runs 14 residues. The CDR3 is CASSLDVGSGELFF. CDR3 nucleotide sequence: TGTGCCAGCAGCTTAGATGTAGGGTCCGGGGAGCTGTTTTTT.

The chain links TRBV14 to TRBJ2-3, with no clear D. Germline V lookup: CDR1 SGHDN, CDR2 FVKESK. The CDR3 sequence is 12 residues long. V lost 11 bases and J 5 bases, leaving 14 bases between the germline ends. The CDR3 protein is CAGALTKDTQYF. CDR3 nucleotide sequence: TGTGCCGGCGCCCTAACTAAAGATACGCAGTATTTT.

This clonotype has at least ten counts. The chain carries TRBV2 and TRBJ2-5; D unclear. This CDR3 contains 14 residues. The V and J ends lost 3 bases and 2 bases respectively, with 10 bases between them. Germline V gene sequence: CDR1 SNHLY, CDR2 FYNNEI. This CDR3 is CASSDLSSQETQYF. The CDR3 DNA sequence: TGTGCCAGCAGTGATTTGTCTAGTCAAGAGACCCAGTACTTC.

This clonotype was recorded at least ten times. The V gene is TRBV28, the J gene TRBJ2-2, with 12 bases matching TRBD2. In germline, CDR1 is MDHEN, CDR2 SYDVKM. The CDR3 runs 15 residues. V was clipped by 6 bases and J by 5 bases; unmatched bases: 4. The CDR3 region has the DNA TGTGCCAGCAGACTAGCGGGAGGAGGTACCGGGGAGCTGTTTTTT. Residues: CASRLAGGGTGELFF.

Note on this clonotype: Compared with germline, one end of the junction differs, possibly owing to a read error. This rearrangement joins TRBV5-1 to TRBJ2-1, with TRBD1 matching 7 bases. The length of the CDR3 is 14 residues. The germline gives CDR1 SGHRS, CDR2 YFSETQ. CDR3 nucleotides: TGTGCCCGTCGACAGGGCGACCCCTACAATGAGCAGTTCTTC. Amino acids: CARRQGDPYNEQFF.

This clonotype came up a few times. This chain joins TRBV27 and TRBJ2-2; 12 bases are shared with TRBD2. The V gene's germline CDR1 is MNHEY and CDR2 SMNVEV (reference sequence). The CDR3 has 16 amino acids. J lost 4 bases, V lost 6 bases, and 6 bases had no gene match. CDR3 loop: CASRLAGGPLTGELFF. In nucleotides, the CDR3 is TGTGCCAGCAGGCTAGCGGGAGGGCCTCTCACCGGGGAGCTGTTTTTT.

The chain combines TRBV12-3 or TRBV12-4 with TRBJ2-3; 8 bases are a match to TRBD1. This CDR3 is 14 amino acids long. With 7 bases clipped from V and 5 bases from J, the junction kept 8 bases outside the gene matches. The CDR3 region has the DNA TGTGCCAGCATTGAAGACAGGGGAGGAGATACGCAGTATTTT. The encoded protein is CASIEDRGGDTQYF.

This clonotype has a count of ten or more. The chain has TRBV5-1 and TRBJ2-3, with 8 bases fitting TRBD2. With 4 bases clipped from V and 6 bases from J, the junction kept 13 bases outside the gene matches. From germline, CDR1 is SGHRS and CDR2 YFSETQ. The CDR3 is 16 residues long. The CDR3 DNA sequence: TGCGCCAGCAGCCCACCCTCTAGTCCGGGGGGGGATACGCAGTATTTT. This codes for CASSPPSSPGGDTQYF. Together with reference TRBV5-1 and TRBJ2-3, the CDR3 gives the full variable domain: KAGVTQTPRYLIKTRGQQVTLSCSPISGHRSVSWYQQTPGQGLQFLFEYFSETQRNKGNFPGRFSGRQFSNSRSEMNVSTLELGDSALYLCASSPPSSPGGDTQYFGPGTRLTVL.

As for this clonotype: With a much larger clone just one base away, this may be a read error. The chain employs TRBV19 and TRBJ2-1; no definite D call. V shed 3 bases and J shed 6 bases, with 15 bases lying between them. The CDR3 runs to 15 residues. The V gene's germline CDR1 is LNHDA and CDR2 SQIVND (reference sequence). CDR3 residues: CASSIKPSFCNEQFF. Written as DNA, the CDR3 is TGTGCCAGTAGTATTAAGCCGAGCTTCTGCAATGAGCAGTTCTTC.

In its sample, this clonotype was seen many times. The chain combines TRBV18 with TRBJ2-1, with TRBD2 identical over 8 bases. CDR3 length equals 16 residues. Trimming removed 5 bases from V and 7 bases from J; junction bases left unmatched: 13. CDR1 is KGHSH and CDR2 is LQKENI in the germline V gene. CDR3 region: CASSVTSAGGWNEQFF. CDR3 DNA sequence: TGTGCCAGCTCAGTCACTTCGGCGGGAGGATGGAATGAGCAGTTCTTC.

Many counts were recorded for this clonotype. This chain joins TRBV30 and TRBJ2-1, with 7 bases identical to TRBD2. Trimming cost V 0 bases and J 8 bases; bases outside gene matches: 1. The CDR3 extends over 12 amino acids. From germline, CDR1 is GTSNPN and CDR2 SVGIG (reference sequence). Written as DNA, the CDR3 is TGTGCCTGGAGTGTACGGGGGGATGAGCAGTTCTTC. Translating gives CAWSVRGDEQFF. Supplemented by reference TRBV30 and TRBJ2-1, the full variable domain reads SQTIHQWPATLVQPVGSPLSLECTVEGTSNPNLYWYRQAAGRGLQLLFYSVGIGQISSEVPQNLSASRPQDRQFILSSKKLLLSDSGFYLCAWSVRGDEQFFGPGTRLTVL.

The J gene is TRBJ2-3, the V gene TRBV9; TRBD1 agrees at 8 bases. The CDR3 is 15 amino acids. Germline trimming cut 2 bases from V and 4 bases from J; bases unmatched to any gene: 6. Germline V lookup: CDR1 SGDLS, CDR2 YYNGEE. Written as DNA, the CDR3 is TGTGCCAGCAGCGTCCAGGGGGCGCCAGCAGATACGCAGTATTTT. Translated: CASSVQGAPADTQYF.

Only a few counts were recorded for this clonotype. This CDR3 is CASALEGGGELFF. The DNA of the CDR3 is TGTGCCAGCGCTTTGGAGGGAGGCGGGGAGCTGTTTTTT. The chain joins TRBV2 to TRBJ2-2; possibly TRBD2 for D (6 bases). Looked up from germline, CDR1 is SNHLY and CDR2 is FYNNEI. CDR3 length: 13 residues. Trimming left V 8 bases short and J 7 bases short, with 14 bases between.

This clonotype came up a few times. The V and J genes are TRBV19 and TRBJ2-7; maybe TRBD2 (6 bases). The V and J ends lost 5 bases and 3 bases respectively, with 14 bases between them. CDR1 and CDR2 (germline): LNHDA, SQIVND (reference sequence). CDR3 length: 14 residues. The CDR3 region is CASSVGLGLYEQYF. The CDR3 bases are TGTGCCAGTAGTGTGGGACTGGGGCTCTACGAGCAGTACTTC.